This T cell receptor beta chain was sequenced during a study of blood T cell repertoires in COVID-19. Study information: The study drew acute and convalescent COVID-19 samples from the United States, Italy and Spain. In each case, the material was cDNA or gDNA derived from T cells, B-cell-depleted T cells, or PBMCs.

This clone was recorded once. V was pared by 4 bases and J by 2 bases, with 6 bases of the junction left unmatched. Germline-derived CDR1 and CDR2 are MNHNS and SASEGT. This CDR3 contains 16 residues. In the original processing: Amplification of reference gene primers provided the estimated nucleated cell counts. Produced via immunoSEQ multiplex PCR; TCRdb's table is partial and in-frame only. The V and J calls and clone size come from that table; D and trimming were worked out from the DNA. Altogether 200,000 or so clones are present, 70% to 90% being singletons, with the ten largest covering 0.78%. Sequenced: peripheral blood. The clonotype was recovered from a woman in her 70s with acute or convalescent COVID-19. The chain is built from TRBV6-1 and TRBJ2-1; 9 nucleotides match TRBD2. The CDR3 nucleotides read TGTGCCAGCAGTGGTGTTCGCGGGGGGGCCTACAATGAGCAGTTCTTC. Translation: CASSGVRGGAYNEQFF.